Listed below are T cell receptor beta chains from one sample, sequenced in a study of blood T cell repertoires in COVID-19. Generated by immunoSEQ multiplex PCR, the TCRdb table keeps only in-frame clones and is missing some. The top ten clones hold around 4% of a sample with about 94,000 clones, around 67% of them seen once. The sample was peripheral blood. These receptors originate from a man in his sixties or seventies with COVID-19, enrolled during active disease. Both conserved end residues are trimmed from each CDR3. D genes are given only for firm matches.

NA,TRBV28,ASFRGVAVAEAF
TRBD2,TRBV28,ASRSTGTSGRLDTQY
TRBD1,TRBV7-2,ASSTQGLGNSPLH
NA,TRBV19,ASTSLGTTNQPQH
TRBD1,TRBV3-1/TRBV3-2,ASSQGTGPRFYGYT
NA,TRBV6-5,ASSLTGNYGYT
TRBD2,TRBV7-3,ASSLTGGLAGPAETQY
NA,TRBV11-2,ASRARASYNEQF
NA,TRBV29-1,SVALQGNTEAF
NA,TRBV3-1/TRBV3-2,ASSQDGGGSSYEQY
TRBD1,TRBV7-2,ASSLWTGWNEKLF
TRBD1,TRBV6-6,ASSYSGQGPDTQY
TRBD1,TRBV4-3,ASSQGPGQGARLNEKLF
TRBD1,TRBV29-1,SVDGTGVAGYT
NA,TRBV5-4,ASSLDGVGEQF
NA,TRBV5-1,ASRHIPPAGDQPQH
TRBD1,TRBV7-8,ASSPRTGPWGYT
TRBD1,TRBV4-2,ASSYRRRDRMF
TRBD1,TRBV6-1,ASSMGQGAKEQY
NA,TRBV5-4,ASSGWTANTGELF
NA,TRBV30,AWSLARNYGYT
NA,TRBV5-1,ASSLGFGLADWEQY
NA,TRBV30,AWNRGADNSPLH
NA,TRBV5-1,ASSLASARLAETQY
NA,TRBV5-1,ASSLGAGKDTEAF
NA,TRBV28,ASFSSLLAKNIQY
NA,TRBV24-1,ATSGGGEQY
NA,TRBV5-1,ASGVRSTDTQY
NA,TRBV28,ASSSGAGETQY
TRBD2,TRBV4-1,ASSQEENVAGTQY
NA,TRBV11-1,ASSFQNTGELF
TRBD2,TRBV5-1,ASSLGTSITGELF
TRBD2,TRBV7-9,ASSELAGTPREQF
NA,TRBV11-2,ASSLMTAIYEQY
NA,TRBV27,ASSFRTVEEQY
NA,TRBV28,ASSRRATEAF
NA,TRBV4-2,ASSQDGSNSGNTIY
TRBD2,TRBV5-6,ASSSGLGMVDNEQF
NA,TRBV6-5,ASSRPSANEQF
TRBD2,TRBV9,ASTPRGEPYNEQF
NA,TRBV3-1/TRBV3-2,ASSPLAGGYSNQPQH